The clone carrying this T cell receptor (beta chain) was observed a single time. PCR involved 60 Vbeta and 13 Jbeta primers. This table comes from immunoSEQ multiplex PCR, and its TCRdb copy is limited to in-frame clones, with some not included. The sample holds under 150,000 clones, 68% seen once. This entry comes from a study of cytomegalovirus exposure and HLA in healthy donors. Nominal health characterized the donors when sampled, though unrecorded immune exposures were likely. CDR1 GTSNPN and CDR2 SVGIG come from the germline V gene (reference sequence). Trimming shortened V by 0 bases and J by 7 bases, and 18 bases separated the two germline ends. This CDR3 is 15 amino acids long.

The TCR comes from a man aged 60 to 69 in good health and CMV-seronegative. The sample consisted of PBMCs. The V and J genes are TRBV30 and TRBJ1-1; perhaps TRBD1 as D (6 bases). CDR3: CAWSVSQGRRVEAFF. Here the CDR3 DNA reads TGTGCCTGGAGTGTCTCACAGGGCCGGAGAGTTGAAGCTTTCTTT. Combining the CDR3 with reference TRBV30 and TRBJ1-1 gives the whole variable domain SQTIHQWPATLVQPVGSPLSLECTVEGTSNPNLYWYRQAAGRGLQLLFYSVGIGQISSEVPQNLSASRPQDRQFILSSKKLLLSDSGFYLCAWSVSQGRRVEAFFGQGTRLTVV.